This passage covers 19 T cell receptor beta chains from one sample sequenced in a study of memory CD4+ T cells and cytomegalovirus serostatus. Single viable CD3+CD4+CD8-CD45RO+ cells were sorted as the memory CD4+ T cells. TCRdb's copy holds only in-frame clones and misses some; the assay was immunoSEQ multiplex PCR. Of around 45,000 clones detected, roughly 73% appear once; the ten largest clones hold 0.55% to 0.7%. The sequencing sample was made of memory CD4+ T cells from blood. All receptors come from an adult in good health and CMV-seronegative.

This clone was seen a handful of times. V is TRBV2 and J is TRBJ2-7; 7 nucleotides match TRBD1. V shed 5 bases and J 6 bases; nucleotides not matched to a gene: 7. This CDR3 region has 13 residues. Germline CDR1 and CDR2: SNHLY and FYNNEI. The DNA for the CDR3 is TGTGCCAGCAGTCCCCAGACAGGGCTCGAGCAGTACTTC. The encoded protein is CASSPQTGLEQYF.

The CDR3 sequence is CASSTQSDREADDQETQYF. The CDR3 bases are TGTGCCAGCAGCACACAATCGGACAGGGAGGCGGACGACCAAGAGACCCAGTACTTC. This chain joins TRBV21-1 and TRBJ2-5; TRBD1 was called by the table and not checked on the DNA. TRBV21-1 is described as a pseudogene. This CDR3 is 19 amino acids long.

The chain employs TRBV10-2 and TRBJ2-1, with TRBD2 matching 9 bases. Germline CDR1 WSHSY, CDR2 SAAADI. This CDR3 region has 15 residues. Unmatched junction bases numbered 7, after V lost 2 bases and J lost 8 bases. CDR3 in DNA: TGCGCCAGCAGTGAGGCGGGGGGGAAGGGGCATGAGCAGTTCTTC. Translated, it gives CASSEAGGKGHEQFF.

J is TRBJ1-3 and V is TRBV6-6; D gene unclear. Trimming stripped 0 bases from V and 0 bases from J, with 9 bases between. CDR3 size: 16 residues. The V gene's germline CDR1 is MNHNY and CDR2 SVGAGI (reference sequence). The CDR3 is CASSYSAIRSGNTIYF. The CDR3 nucleotides read TGTGCCAGCAGTTACTCGGCTATCCGCTCTGGAAACACCATATATTTT.

The V gene is TRBV6-5, the J gene TRBJ2-5; perhaps TRBD1 as D (6 bases). V dropped 4 bases and J dropped 5 bases, with 17 bases sitting between them. The CDR3 contains 15 residues. Looked up from germline, CDR1 is MNHEY and CDR2 is SVGAGI. CDR3 coding DNA: TGTGCCAGCAGTTCAGCGACAGGTTCGTGGGAGACCCAGTACTTC. Translation gives CASSSATGSWETQYF.

V and J are TRBV25-1 and TRBJ1-5; D is possibly TRBD1 (6 bases). This CDR3 is 13 amino acids long. CDR1 is MGHDK and CDR2 is SYGVNS in the germline V gene. Trimming removed 4 bases at V and 10 bases at J, with 14 bases between. The CDR3 region has the DNA TGTGCCAGCAGTGCCCATCAGGGGTACCCCCAGCATTTT. It translates to CASSAHQGYPQHF.

This clone has only one observation. The chain carries TRBV7-9 and TRBJ2-1, with 7 bases that match TRBD2. Germline CDR1 SEHNR, CDR2 FQNEAQ (reference sequence). The CDR3 is 15 residues long. The trim removed 5 bases at V and 5 bases at J, leaving 9 bases unmatched. The CDR3 DNA is TGTGCCAGCAGCCCCGGGACTATACTCGACAATGAGCAGTTCTTC. This gives the protein CASSPGTILDNEQFF.

The chain is built from TRBV7-9 and TRBJ1-1, with 7 bases that match TRBD1. This CDR3 comprises 12 residues. Germline V lookup: CDR1 SEHNR, CDR2 FQNEAQ (reference sequence). V was clipped by 3 bases and J by 11 bases; unmatched bases: 6. The CDR3 loop is CASSFLGQAAFF. DNA for the CDR3: TGTGCCAGCAGCTTCCTCGGACAGGCTGCTTTCTTT.

J is TRBJ2-3 and V is TRBV2, with D perhaps matching TRBD1 (5 bases). The CDR3 totals 13 residues. V shed 6 bases and J shed 6 bases, with 13 bases lying between them. From germline, CDR1 is SNHLY and CDR2 FYNNEI. The CDR3 DNA reads TGTGCCAGCAGATTAGACAGCCAGGATACGCAGTATTTT. This translates into CASRLDSQDTQYF. Based on the CDR3 plus reference TRBV2 and TRBJ2-3, the full variable domain is EPEVTQTPSHQVTQMGQEVILRCVPISNHLYFYWYRQILGQKVEFLVSFYNNEISEKSEIFDDQFSVERPDGSNFTLKIRSTKLEDSAMYFCASRLDSQDTQYFGPGTRLTVL.

This rearrangement joins TRBV7-7 to TRBJ2-1; TRBD2 matches at 8 bases. Trimming cost V 5 bases and J 2 bases; bases outside gene matches: 2. The CDR3 loop spans 14 amino acids. Germline V gene sequence: CDR1 SSHAT, CDR2 FNYEAQ (reference sequence). CDR3 sequence (DNA): TGTGCCAGCAGCGCCGGGGGGGCCTACAATGAGCAGTTCTTC. Translating it yields CASSAGGAYNEQFF. The variable domain in full, with the rest retrieved from reference TRBV7-7 and TRBJ2-1, is GAGVSQSPRYKVTKRGQDVTLRCDPISSHATLYWYQQALGQGPEFLTYFNYEAQPDKSGLPSDRFSAERPEGSISTLTIQRTEQRDSAMYRCASSAGGAYNEQFFGPGTRLTVL.

V is TRBV7-7 and J is TRBJ2-5, with 8 bases lining up with TRBD1. Germline V gene sequence: CDR1 SSHAT, CDR2 FNYEAQ (reference sequence). The CDR3 runs 14 residues. The V and J ends lost 5 bases and 3 bases, in that order; junction bases with no gene match: 5. CDR3 sequence: CASSRGTGKETQYF. In DNA form, the CDR3 reads TGTGCCAGCAGCCGTGGGACAGGAAAAGAGACCCAGTACTTC.

The rearrangement uses TRBV7-6 and TRBJ1-2, with 9 bases identical to TRBD1. Per germline, CDR1 SGHVS and CDR2 FNYEAQ. J lost 5 bases, V lost 1 base, and 5 bases had no gene match. The CDR3 spans 15 residues. The CDR3 region has the DNA TGTGCCAGCAGCTTAGATGGACAGGGGATATATGGCTACACCTTC. This codes for CASSLDGQGIYGYTF.

This rearrangement joins TRBV18 to TRBJ2-2; the match to TRBD1 covers 8 bases. The germline gives CDR1 KGHSH, CDR2 LQKENI. V was clipped by 4 bases and J by 5 bases; unmatched bases: 0. CDR3 size: 13 residues. The CDR3 DNA follows: TGTGCCAGCTCACGGACAGGGACCGGGGAGCTGTTTTTT. Its translation is CASSRTGTGELFF.

The CDR3 bases are TGTGCCAGCAGCTTGGCCCCATCGACAGGGAACTATGGCTACACCTTC. This gives the protein CASSLAPSTGNYGYTF. The chain joins TRBV5-8 to TRBJ1-2; 7 nucleotides match TRBD1. The germline V gene encodes CDR1 SGHTS and CDR2 YDEGEE. The CDR3 length is 16 residues. V dropped 0 bases and J dropped 2; count of bases not matched to a gene: 7.

This clone has a single count. The V gene is TRBV7-8, the J gene TRBJ2-3; no reliable D call. Germline loops: CDR1 SGHVS, CDR2 FQNEAQ. V gave up 3 bases and J gave up 2 bases, with 18 bases separating them. The CDR3 runs 17 residues. CDR3 amino acids: CASSLGQAHPITDTQYF. For the CDR3, the DNA is TGTGCCAGCAGCTTGGGCCAGGCCCATCCCATCACAGATACGCAGTATTTT. The full variable domain, its missing parts supplied by reference TRBV7-8 and TRBJ2-3, is GAGVSQSPRYKVAKRGQDVALRCDPISGHVSLFWYQQALGQGPEFLTYFQNEAQLDKSGLPSDRFFAERPEGSVSTLKIQRTQQEDSAVYLCASSLGQAHPITDTQYFGPGTRLTVL.

The rearrangement joins TRBV4-3 to TRBJ2-7; possibly TRBD1 for D (5 bases). The CDR3 runs 15 residues. Germline V CDR1 and CDR2: LGHNA, YSLEER. V lost 1 base and J 1 base, leaving 11 bases between the germline ends. CDR3 protein: CASSQGRGNSYEQYF. The DNA for the CDR3 is TGCGCCAGCAGCCAAGGAAGGGGTAATTCCTACGAGCAGTACTTC.

This chain joins TRBV5-6 and TRBJ1-2, with D possibly being TRBD1 (5 bases). The CDR3 length is 16 residues. Between the trimmed V and J ends, which lost 4 bases and 4 bases, there was a span of 20 bases. CDR1 is SGHDT, CDR2 YYEEEE, per germline. CDR3 region: CASSLPGQGIGYGYTF. The CDR3 bases are TGTGCCAGCAGCCTCCCCGGCCAGGGCATTGGCTATGGCTACACCTTC.

The CDR3 DNA follows: TGTGCCAGCAGTGGGCAGAGATTTTACGAGCAGTACTTC. Translating it yields CASSGQRFYEQYF. V usage is TRBV28 and J usage is TRBJ2-7; D is unresolved. Germline V CDR1 and CDR2: MDHEN, SYDVKM. The V end was cut by 5 bases, the J end by 4 bases, with 12 bases between. The CDR3 sequence is 13 residues long.

The chain combines TRBV2 with TRBJ2-2, with a possible D match to TRBD2 (6 bases). The CDR3 is 15 amino acids. The V end lost 5 bases, the J end lost 4 bases, and 14 bases lay between the germline ends. Germline values: CDR1 SNHLY, CDR2 FYNNEI. The DNA for the CDR3 is TGTGCCAGCAGTCGACTAGTTTTGGGCACCGGGGAGCTGTTTTTT. Translation gives CASSRLVLGTGELFF.